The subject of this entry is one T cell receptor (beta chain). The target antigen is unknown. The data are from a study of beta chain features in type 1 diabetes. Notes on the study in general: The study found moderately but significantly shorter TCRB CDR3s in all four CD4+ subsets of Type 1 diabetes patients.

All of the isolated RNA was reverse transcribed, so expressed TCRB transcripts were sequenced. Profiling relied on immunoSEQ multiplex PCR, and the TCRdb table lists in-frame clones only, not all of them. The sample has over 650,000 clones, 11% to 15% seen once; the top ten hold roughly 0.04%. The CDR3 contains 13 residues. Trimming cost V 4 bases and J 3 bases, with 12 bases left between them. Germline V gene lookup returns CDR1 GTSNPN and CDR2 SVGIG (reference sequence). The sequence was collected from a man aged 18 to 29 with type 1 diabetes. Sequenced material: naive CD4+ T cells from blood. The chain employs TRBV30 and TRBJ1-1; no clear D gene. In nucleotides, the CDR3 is TGTGCCTGGACCGAACACGTGGACACTGAAGCTTTCTTT. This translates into CAWTEHVDTEAFF.